The 2 T cell receptor beta chains reported below all come from one sample, sequenced in a study of blood T cell repertoires in COVID-19. The data were produced by immunoSEQ multiplex PCR, yet TCRdb's version contains in-frame clones alone and is incomplete. The sample holds approximately 210,000 clones, about 76% seen once. Sequenced sample: PBMCs or T cells enriched from blood (not recorded which). These TCRs come from a woman between 50 and 59 years old with acute COVID-19.

J is TRBJ1-2 and V is TRBV28; D may be TRBD1 (5 bases). Germline V lookup: CDR1 MDHEN, CDR2 SYDVKM. V lost 5 bases to trimming and J lost 0 bases, with 16 bases between them. CDR3 length equals 16 residues. The CDR3 loop reads CASSQDPGGPNYGYTF. For the CDR3, the DNA is TGTGCCAGCAGTCAGGACCCCGGGGGTCCTAACTATGGCTACACCTTC.

This chain links TRBV11-2 with TRBJ2-1; maybe TRBD2 (5 bases). The CDR3 sequence is 15 residues long. In germline, CDR1 is SGHAT, CDR2 FQNNGV. V was cut by 5 bases and J by 3 bases, with 14 bases left in between. Here the CDR3 DNA reads TGTGCCAGCAGCCTAGCCCCTGGGAGCTACAATGAGCAGTTCTTC. Its translation is CASSLAPGSYNEQFF.